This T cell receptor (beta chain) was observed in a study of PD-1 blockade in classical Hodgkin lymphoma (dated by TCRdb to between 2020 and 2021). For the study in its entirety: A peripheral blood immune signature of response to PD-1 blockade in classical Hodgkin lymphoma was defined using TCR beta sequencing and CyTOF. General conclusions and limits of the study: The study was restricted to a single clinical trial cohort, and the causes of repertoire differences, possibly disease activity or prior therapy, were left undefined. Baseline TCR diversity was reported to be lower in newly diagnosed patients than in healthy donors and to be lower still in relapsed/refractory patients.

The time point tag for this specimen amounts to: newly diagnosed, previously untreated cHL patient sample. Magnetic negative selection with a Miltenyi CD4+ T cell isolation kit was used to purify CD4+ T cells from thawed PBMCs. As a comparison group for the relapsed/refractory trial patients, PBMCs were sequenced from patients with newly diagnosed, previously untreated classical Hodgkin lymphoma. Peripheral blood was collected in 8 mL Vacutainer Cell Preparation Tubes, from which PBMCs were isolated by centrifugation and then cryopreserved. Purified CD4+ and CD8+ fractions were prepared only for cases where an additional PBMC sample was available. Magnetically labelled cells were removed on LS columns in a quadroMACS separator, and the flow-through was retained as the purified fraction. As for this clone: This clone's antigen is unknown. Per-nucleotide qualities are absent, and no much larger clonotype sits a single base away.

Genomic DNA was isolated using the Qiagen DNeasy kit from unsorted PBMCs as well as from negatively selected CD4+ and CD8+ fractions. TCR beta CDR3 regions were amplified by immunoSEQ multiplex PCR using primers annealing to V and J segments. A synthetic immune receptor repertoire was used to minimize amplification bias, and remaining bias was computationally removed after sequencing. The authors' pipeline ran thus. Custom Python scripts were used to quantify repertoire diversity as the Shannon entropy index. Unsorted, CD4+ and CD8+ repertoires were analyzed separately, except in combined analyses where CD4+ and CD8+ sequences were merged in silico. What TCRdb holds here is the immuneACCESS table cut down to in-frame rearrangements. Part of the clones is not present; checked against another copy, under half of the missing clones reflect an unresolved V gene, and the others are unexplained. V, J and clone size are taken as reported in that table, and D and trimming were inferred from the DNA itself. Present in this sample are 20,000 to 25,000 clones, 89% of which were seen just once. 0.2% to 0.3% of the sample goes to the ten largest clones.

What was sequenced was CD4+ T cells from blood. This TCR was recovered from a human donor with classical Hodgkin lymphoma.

The base sequence is TGCAGCGTAAAACCTTGGGGGCCTCAGAACACCGGGGAGCTGTTTTTT. Its protein is CSVKPWGPQNTGELFF. The sequence is built from TRBV29-1 and TRBJ2-2, and possibly TRBD1, on 6 matching bases. V and J are truncated by 6 bases and 1 base respectively, leaving an intervening sequence of 18 bases. CDR1 and CDR2, looked up from the germline V gene, are SQVTM and ANQGSEA. The CDR3 numbers 16 residues from cysteine through phenylalanine. Solely the CDR3 DNA is kept, with 48 bases framed from the first base.